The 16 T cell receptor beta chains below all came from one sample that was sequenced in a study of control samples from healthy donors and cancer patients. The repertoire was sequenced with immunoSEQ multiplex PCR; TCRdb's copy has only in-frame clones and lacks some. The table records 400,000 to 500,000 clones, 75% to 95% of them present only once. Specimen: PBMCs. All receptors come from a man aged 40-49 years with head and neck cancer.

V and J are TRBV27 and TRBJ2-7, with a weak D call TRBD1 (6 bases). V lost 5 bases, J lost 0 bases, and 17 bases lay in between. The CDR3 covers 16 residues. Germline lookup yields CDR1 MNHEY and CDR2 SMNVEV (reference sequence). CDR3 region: CASSPAGTPYSYEQYF. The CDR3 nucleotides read TGTGCCAGCAGTCCCGCCGGGACACCCTACTCCTACGAGCAGTACTTC.

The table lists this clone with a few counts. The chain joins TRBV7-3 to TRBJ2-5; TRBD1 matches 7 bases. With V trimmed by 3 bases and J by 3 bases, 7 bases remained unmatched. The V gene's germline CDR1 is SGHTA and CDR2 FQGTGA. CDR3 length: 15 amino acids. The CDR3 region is CASSFLGTEEETQYF. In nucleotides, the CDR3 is TGTGCCAGCAGCTTCCTCGGGACAGAAGAAGAGACCCAGTACTTC.

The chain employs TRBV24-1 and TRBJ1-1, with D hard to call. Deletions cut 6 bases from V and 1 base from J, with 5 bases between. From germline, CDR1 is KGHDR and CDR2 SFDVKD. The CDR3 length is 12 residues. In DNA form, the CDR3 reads TGTGCCACCAGTAGAGGGAACACTGAAGCTTTCTTT. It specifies CATSRGNTEAFF.

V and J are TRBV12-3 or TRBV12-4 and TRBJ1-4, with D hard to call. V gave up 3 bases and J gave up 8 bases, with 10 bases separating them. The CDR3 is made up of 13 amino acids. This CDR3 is CASSLVGNEKLFF. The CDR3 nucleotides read TGTGCCAGCAGTTTGGTAGGAAACGAAAAACTGTTTTTT.

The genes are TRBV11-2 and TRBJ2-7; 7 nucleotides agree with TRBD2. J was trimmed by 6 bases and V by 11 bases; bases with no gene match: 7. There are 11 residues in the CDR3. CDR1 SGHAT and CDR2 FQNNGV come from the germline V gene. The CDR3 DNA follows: TGTGCCGGGGGGGGAGGTGCCGAGCAGTACTTC. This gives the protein CAGGGGAEQYF.

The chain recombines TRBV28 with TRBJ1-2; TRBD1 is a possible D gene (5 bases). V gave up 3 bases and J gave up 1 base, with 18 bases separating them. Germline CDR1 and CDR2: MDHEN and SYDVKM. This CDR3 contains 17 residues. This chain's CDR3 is CASSFRGDPRINYGYTF. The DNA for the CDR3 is TGTGCCAGCAGTTTTAGAGGGGACCCGCGAATTAACTATGGCTACACCTTC.

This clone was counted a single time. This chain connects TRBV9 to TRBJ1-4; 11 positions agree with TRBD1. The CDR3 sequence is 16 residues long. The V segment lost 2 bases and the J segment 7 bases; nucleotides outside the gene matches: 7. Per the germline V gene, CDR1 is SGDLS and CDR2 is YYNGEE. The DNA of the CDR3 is TGTGCCAGCAGCGTTGGGACAGGGGGTTTCGGTGAAAAACTGTTTTTT. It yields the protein CASSVGTGGFGEKLFF. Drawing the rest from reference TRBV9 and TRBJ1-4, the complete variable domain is DSGVTQTPKHLITATGQRVTLRCSPRSGDLSVYWYQQSLDQGLQFLIQYYNGEERAKGNILERFSAQQFPDLHSELNLSSLELGDSALYFCASSVGTGGFGEKLFFGSGTQLSVL.

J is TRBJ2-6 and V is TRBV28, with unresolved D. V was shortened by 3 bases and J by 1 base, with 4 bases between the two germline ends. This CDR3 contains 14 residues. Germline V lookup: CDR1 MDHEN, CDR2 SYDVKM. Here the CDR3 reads CASSFLSGANVLTF. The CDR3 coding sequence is TGTGCCAGCAGTTTTTTGTCTGGGGCCAACGTCCTGACTTTC. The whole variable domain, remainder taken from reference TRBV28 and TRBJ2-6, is DVKVTQSSRYLVKRTGEKVFLECVQDMDHENMFWYRQDPGLGLRLIYFSYDVKMKEKGDIPEGYSVSREKKERFSLILESASTNQTSMYLCASSFLSGANVLTFGAGSRLTVL.

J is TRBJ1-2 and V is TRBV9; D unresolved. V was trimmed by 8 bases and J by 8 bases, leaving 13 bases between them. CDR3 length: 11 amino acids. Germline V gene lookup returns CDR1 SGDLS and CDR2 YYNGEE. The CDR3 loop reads CASSVGEGYTF. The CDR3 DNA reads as TGTGCCAGTTCGGTGGGCGAAGGCTACACCTTC.

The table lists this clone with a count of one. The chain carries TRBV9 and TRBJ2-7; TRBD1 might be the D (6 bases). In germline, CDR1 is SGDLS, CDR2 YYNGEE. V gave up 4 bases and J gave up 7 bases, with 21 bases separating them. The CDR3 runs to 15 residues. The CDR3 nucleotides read TGTGCCAGCAGCCCCAGAGGTACAGGGCTAGGAGAGCAGTACTTC. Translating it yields CASSPRGTGLGEQYF.

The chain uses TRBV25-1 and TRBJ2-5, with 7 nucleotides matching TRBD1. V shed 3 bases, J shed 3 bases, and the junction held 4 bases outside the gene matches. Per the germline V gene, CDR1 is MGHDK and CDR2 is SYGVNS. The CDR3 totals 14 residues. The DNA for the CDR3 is TGTGCCAGCAGTGAGACAACAGGGGAAGAGACCCAGTACTTC. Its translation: CASSETTGEETQYF.

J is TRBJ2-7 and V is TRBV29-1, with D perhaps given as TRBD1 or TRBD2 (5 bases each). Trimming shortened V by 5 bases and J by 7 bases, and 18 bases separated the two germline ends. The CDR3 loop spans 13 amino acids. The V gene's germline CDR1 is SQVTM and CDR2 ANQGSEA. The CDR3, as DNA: TGCAGCGTTAGCCCAGTCCAGTGGGGGGAGCAGTACTTC. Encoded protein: CSVSPVQWGEQYF.

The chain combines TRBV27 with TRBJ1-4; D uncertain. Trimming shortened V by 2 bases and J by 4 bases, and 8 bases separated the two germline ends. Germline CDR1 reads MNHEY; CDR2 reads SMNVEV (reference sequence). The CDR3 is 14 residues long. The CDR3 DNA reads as TGTGCCAGCAGTTTAGGCTCTAATAATGAAAAACTGTTTTTT. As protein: CASSLGSNNEKLFF.

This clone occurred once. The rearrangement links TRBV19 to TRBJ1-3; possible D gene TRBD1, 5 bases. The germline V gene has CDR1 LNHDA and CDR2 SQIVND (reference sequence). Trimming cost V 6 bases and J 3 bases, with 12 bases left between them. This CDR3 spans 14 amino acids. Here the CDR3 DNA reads TGTGCCAGTAGCCTAGCGACAGATGGAAACACCATATATTTT. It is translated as CASSLATDGNTIYF.

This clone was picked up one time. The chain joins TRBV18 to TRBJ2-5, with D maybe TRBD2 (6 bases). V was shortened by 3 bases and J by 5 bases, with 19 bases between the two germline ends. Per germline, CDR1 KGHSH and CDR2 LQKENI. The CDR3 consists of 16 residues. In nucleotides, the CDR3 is TGTGCCAGCTCACCTGCCGGGACCCGAGGAGGGGAGACCCAGTACTTC. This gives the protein CASSPAGTRGGETQYF.

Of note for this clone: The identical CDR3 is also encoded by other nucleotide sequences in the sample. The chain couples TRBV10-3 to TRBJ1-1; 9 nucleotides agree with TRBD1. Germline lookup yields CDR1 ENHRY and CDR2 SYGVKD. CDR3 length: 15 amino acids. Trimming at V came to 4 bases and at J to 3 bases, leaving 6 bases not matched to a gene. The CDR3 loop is CAISGDRDLDTEAFF. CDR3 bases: TGTGCCATCAGTGGGGACAGGGATTTGGACACTGAAGCTTTCTTT.